This paragraph reports one T cell receptor beta chain. Its cognate antigen is unknown. The data were taken from a study of cytomegalovirus exposure and HLA in healthy donors. Study-wide background: There were 90 million to 140 million unique TCR beta sequences, drawn from approximately 180 million T cells, in an earlier analysis. When 300 to 500 donors were genotyped, about 81% of them were found to fall in the Caucasian-associated ancestry cluster. Study-wide results and caveats: There were several of the most significant clusters that appeared linked to common viral pathogens in a later analysis.

V shed 4 bases and J shed 4 bases, with 8 bases lying between them. This CDR3 has 11 residues. CDR1 and CDR2 (germline): SQVTM, ANQGSEA. The study ran its PCR with 60 Vbeta and 13 Jbeta primers. Generated by immunoSEQ multiplex PCR, the TCRdb table keeps only in-frame clones and is missing some. The sample lists 50,000 to 70,000 clones, 70% to 80% seen once, with less than 3.5% in the top ten. This TCR came from a girl aged 5-17 years in good health and CMV-seropositive. Specimen: PBMCs. The chain has TRBV29-1 and TRBJ2-7, with D maybe TRBD2 (6 bases). CDR3 loop: CSVGGDYEQYF. The CDR3 coding sequence is TGCAGCGTTGGGGGGGATTACGAGCAGTACTTC.